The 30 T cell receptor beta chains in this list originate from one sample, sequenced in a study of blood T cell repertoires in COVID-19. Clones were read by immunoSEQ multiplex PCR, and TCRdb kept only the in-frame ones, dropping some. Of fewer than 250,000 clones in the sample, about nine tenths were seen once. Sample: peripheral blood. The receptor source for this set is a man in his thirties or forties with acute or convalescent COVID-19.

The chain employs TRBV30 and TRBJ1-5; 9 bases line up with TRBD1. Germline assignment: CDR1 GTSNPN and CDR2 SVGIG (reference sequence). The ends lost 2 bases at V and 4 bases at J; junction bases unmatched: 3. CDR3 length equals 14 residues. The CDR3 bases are TGTGCCTGGAGTACCGGGACAGGGAATCAGCCCCAGCATTTT. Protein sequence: CAWSTGTGNQPQHF.

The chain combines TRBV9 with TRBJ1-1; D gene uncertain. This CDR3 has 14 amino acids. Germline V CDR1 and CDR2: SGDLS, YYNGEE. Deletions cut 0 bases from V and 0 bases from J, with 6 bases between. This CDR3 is CASSVGGMNTEAFF. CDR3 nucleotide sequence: TGTGCCAGCAGCGTAGGTGGCATGAACACTGAAGCTTTCTTT. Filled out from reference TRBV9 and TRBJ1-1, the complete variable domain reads DSGVTQTPKHLITATGQRVTLRCSPRSGDLSVYWYQQSLDQGLQFLIQYYNGEERAKGNILERFSAQQFPDLHSELNLSSLELGDSALYFCASSVGGMNTEAFFGQGTRLTVV.

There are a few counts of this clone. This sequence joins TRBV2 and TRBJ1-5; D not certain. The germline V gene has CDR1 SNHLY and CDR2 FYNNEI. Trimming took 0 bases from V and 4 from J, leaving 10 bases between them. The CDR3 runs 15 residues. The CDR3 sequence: CASSEAYSINQPQHF. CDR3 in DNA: TGTGCCAGCAGTGAAGCCTACAGCATAAATCAGCCCCAGCATTTT. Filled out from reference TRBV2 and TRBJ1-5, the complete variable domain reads EPEVTQTPSHQVTQMGQEVILRCVPISNHLYFYWYRQILGQKVEFLVSFYNNEISEKSEIFDDQFSVERPDGSNFTLKIRSTKLEDSAMYFCASSEAYSINQPQHFGDGTRLSIL.

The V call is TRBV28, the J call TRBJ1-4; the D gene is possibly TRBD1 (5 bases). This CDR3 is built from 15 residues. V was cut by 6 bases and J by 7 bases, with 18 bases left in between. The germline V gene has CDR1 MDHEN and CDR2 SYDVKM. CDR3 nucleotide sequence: TGTGCCAGCAGCCGCCGCGGGGGGGGGATTGAAAAACTGTTTTTT. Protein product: CASSRRGGGIEKLFF.

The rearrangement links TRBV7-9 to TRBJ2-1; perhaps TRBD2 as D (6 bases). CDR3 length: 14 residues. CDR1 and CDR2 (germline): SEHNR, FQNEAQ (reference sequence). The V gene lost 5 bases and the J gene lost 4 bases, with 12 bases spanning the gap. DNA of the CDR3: TGTGCCAGCAGCCCTCGGGACTTGTACAATGAGCAGTTCTTC. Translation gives CASSPRDLYNEQFF.

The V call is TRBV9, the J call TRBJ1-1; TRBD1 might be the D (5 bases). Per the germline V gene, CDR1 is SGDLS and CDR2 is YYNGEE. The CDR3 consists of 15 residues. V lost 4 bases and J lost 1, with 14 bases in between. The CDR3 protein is CASSPLQVRNTEAFF. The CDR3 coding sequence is TGTGCCAGCAGCCCCTTACAGGTTAGGAACACTGAAGCTTTCTTT.

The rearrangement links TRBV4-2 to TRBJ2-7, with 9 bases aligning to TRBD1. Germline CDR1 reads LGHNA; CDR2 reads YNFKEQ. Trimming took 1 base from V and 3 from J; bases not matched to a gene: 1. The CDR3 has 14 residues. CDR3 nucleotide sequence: TGTGCCAGCAGCCAAGGGACAGGGGTCTACGAGCAGTACTTC. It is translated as CASSQGTGVYEQYF.

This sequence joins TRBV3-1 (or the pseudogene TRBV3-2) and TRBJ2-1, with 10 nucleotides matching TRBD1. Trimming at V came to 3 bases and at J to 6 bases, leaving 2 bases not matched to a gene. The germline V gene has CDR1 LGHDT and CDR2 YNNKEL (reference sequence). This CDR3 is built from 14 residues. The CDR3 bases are TGTGCCAGCAGCCATGGGACAGGGGTCAATGAGCAGTTCTTC. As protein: CASSHGTGVNEQFF.

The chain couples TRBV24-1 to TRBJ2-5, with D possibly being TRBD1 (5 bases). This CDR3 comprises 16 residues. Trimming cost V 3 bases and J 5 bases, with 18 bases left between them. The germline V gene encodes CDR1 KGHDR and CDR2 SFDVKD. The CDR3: CATSDSYRPPGETQYF. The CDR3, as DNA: TGTGCCACCAGTGATAGTTATAGGCCCCCAGGGGAGACCCAGTACTTC.

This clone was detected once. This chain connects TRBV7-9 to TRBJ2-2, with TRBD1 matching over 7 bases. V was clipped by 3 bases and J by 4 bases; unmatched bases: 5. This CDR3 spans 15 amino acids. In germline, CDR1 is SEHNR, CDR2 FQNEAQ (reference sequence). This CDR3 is CASSLLTGPTGELFF. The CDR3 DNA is TGTGCCAGCAGCTTGCTGACAGGGCCCACCGGGGAGCTGTTTTTT.

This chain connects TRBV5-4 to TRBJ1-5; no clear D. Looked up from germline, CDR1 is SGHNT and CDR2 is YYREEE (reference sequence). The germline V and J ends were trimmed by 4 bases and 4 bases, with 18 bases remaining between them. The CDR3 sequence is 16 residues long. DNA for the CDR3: TGTGCCAGCAGCCCCAATCTTCTCGGTACTAATCAGCCCCAGCATTTT. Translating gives CASSPNLLGTNQPQHF.

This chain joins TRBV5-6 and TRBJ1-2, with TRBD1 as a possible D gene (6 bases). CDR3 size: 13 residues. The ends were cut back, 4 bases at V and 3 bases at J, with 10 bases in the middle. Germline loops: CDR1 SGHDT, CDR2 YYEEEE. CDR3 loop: CASSRGQHYGYTF. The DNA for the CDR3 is TGTGCCAGCAGCCGCGGACAGCACTATGGCTACACCTTC. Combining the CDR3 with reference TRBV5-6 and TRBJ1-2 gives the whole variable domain DAGVTQSPTHLIKTRGQQVTLRCSPKSGHDTVSWYQQALGQGPQFIFQYYEEEERQRGNFPDRFSGHQFPNYSSELNVNALLLGDSALYLCASSRGQHYGYTFGSGTRLTVV.

Written as DNA, the CDR3 is TGTGCCAGCTCACCAGGAGGGGGCAGTGAAAAACTGTTTTTT. This codes for CASSPGGGSEKLFF. This sequence joins TRBV18 and TRBJ1-4, with 7 positions matching TRBD1. V dropped 2 bases and J dropped 7; count of bases not matched to a gene: 4. Germline-derived CDR1 and CDR2 are KGHSH and LQKENI. This CDR3 is built from 14 residues.

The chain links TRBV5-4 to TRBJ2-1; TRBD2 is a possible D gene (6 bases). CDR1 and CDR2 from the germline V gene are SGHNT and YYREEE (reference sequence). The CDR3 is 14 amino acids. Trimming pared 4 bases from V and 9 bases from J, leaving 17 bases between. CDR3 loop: CASSGGDAFSEQFF. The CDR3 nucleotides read TGTGCCAGCAGCGGAGGGGACGCGTTTAGTGAGCAGTTCTTC.

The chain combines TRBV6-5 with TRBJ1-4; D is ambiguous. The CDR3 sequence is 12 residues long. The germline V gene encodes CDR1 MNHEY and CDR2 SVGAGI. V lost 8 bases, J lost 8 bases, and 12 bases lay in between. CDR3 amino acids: CASGVTGEKLFF. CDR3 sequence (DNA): TGTGCCAGCGGGGTGACGGGAGAAAAACTGTTTTTT.

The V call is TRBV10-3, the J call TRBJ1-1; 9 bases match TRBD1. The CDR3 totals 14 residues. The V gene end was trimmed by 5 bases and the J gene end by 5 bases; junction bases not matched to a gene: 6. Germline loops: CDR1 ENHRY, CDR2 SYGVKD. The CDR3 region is CAISIRDRDTEAFF. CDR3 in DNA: TGTGCCATCAGTATTCGGGACAGGGATACTGAAGCTTTCTTT.

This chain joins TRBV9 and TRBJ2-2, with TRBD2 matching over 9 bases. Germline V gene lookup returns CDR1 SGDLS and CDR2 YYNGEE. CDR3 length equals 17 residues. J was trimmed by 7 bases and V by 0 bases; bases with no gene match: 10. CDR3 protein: CASSVVGSGRMGGELFF. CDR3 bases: TGTGCCAGCAGCGTAGTGGGTAGCGGGAGAATGGGCGGGGAGCTGTTTTTT.

The CDR3 region is CASSPAPGHRGDEQFF. The DNA of the CDR3 is TGTGCCAGCAGCCCCGCCCCGGGACACCGGGGCGATGAGCAGTTCTTC. The chain links TRBV9 to TRBJ2-1; the D gene is possibly TRBD1 (6 bases). The V end was cut by 4 bases, the J end by 8 bases, with 22 bases between. There are 16 residues in the CDR3. Germline CDR1 is SGDLS and CDR2 is YYNGEE.

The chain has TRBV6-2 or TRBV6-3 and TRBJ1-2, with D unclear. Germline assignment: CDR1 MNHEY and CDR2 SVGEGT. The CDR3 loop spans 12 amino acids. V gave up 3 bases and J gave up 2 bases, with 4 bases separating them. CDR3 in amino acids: CASSYLNYGYTF. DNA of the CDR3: TGTGCCAGCAGTTATCTCAACTATGGCTACACCTTC.

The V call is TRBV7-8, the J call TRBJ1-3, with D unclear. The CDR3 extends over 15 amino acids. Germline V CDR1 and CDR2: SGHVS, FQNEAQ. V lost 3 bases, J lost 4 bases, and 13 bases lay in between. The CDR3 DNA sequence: TGTGCCAGCAGCTTGGAGCTATCGAAAGGAAACACCATATATTTT. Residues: CASSLELSKGNTIYF.

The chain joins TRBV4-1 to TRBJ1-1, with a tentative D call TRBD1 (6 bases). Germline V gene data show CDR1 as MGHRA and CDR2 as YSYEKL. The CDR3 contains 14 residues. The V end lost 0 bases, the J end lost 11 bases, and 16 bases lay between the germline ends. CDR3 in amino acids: CASSQDRGTVEAFF. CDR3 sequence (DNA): TGCGCCAGCAGCCAAGATAGGGGGACGGTAGAGGCTTTCTTT.

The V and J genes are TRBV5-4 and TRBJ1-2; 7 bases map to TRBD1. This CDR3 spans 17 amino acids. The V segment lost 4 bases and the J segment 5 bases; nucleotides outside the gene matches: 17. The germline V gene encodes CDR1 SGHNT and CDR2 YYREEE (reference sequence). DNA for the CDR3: TGTGCCAGCAGCGGACGGACAGGCGCCGGATTAATTTATGGCTACACCTTC. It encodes CASSGRTGAGLIYGYTF.

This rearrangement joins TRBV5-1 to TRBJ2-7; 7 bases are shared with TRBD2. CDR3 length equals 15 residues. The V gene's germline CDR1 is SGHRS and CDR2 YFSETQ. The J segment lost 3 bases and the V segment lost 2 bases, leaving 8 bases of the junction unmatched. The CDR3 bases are TGCGCCAGCAGCTTTAGCGGGCCCGGCGGCTACGAGCAGTACTTC. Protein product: CASSFSGPGGYEQYF.

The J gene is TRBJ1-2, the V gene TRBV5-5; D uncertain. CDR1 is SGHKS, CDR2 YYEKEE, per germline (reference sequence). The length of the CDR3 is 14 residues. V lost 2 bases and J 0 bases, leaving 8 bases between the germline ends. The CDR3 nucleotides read TGTGCCAGCAGCTTCAACAACCCTAACTATGGCTACACCTTC. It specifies CASSFNNPNYGYTF.

The CDR3 reads CASSSTTGNTGELFF. CDR3 nucleotides: TGTGCCAGCAGCTCGACCACAGGGAACACCGGGGAGCTGTTTTTT. The J gene is TRBJ2-2, the V gene TRBV5-6, with D maybe TRBD1 (5 bases). The V gene's germline CDR1 is SGHDT and CDR2 YYEEEE. CDR3 length: 15 amino acids. The V end was cut by 3 bases, the J end by 1 base, with 10 bases between.

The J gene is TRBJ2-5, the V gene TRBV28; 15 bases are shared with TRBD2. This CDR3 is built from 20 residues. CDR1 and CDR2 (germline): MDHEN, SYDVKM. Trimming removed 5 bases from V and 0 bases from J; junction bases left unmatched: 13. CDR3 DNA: TGTGCCAGCAGTACTCGGACTAGCGGGAGGGAAGGGGGGTACCAAGAGACCCAGTACTTC. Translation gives CASSTRTSGREGGYQETQYF.

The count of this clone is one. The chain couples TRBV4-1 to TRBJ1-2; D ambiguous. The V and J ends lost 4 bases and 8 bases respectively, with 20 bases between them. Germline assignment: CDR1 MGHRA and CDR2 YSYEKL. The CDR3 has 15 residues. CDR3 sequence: CASSPYPLKTGGYTF. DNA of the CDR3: TGCGCCAGCAGCCCTTATCCCCTCAAAACCGGGGGCTACACCTTC.

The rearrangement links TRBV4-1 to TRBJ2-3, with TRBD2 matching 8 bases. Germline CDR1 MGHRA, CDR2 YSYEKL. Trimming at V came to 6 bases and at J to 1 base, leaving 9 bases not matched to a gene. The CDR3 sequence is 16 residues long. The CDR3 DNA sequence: TGCGCCAGCAGAAAGCGGACTAGCTCCGGCACAGATACGCAGTATTTT. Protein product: CASRKRTSSGTDTQYF.

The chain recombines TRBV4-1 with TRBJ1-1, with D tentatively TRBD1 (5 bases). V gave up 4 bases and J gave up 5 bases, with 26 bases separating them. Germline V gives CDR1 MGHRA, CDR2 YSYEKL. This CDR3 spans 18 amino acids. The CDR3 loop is CASSLDGGGRGRRTEAFF. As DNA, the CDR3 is TGCGCCAGCAGCCTTGATGGGGGAGGGCGAGGTCGAAGGACTGAAGCTTTCTTT.

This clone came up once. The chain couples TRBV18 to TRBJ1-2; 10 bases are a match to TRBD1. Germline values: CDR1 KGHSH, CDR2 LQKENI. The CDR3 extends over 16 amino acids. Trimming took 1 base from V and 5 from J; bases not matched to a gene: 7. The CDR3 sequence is CASSPRKGQGGYGYTF. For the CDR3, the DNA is TGTGCCAGCTCACCACGTAAAGGACAGGGGGGGTATGGCTACACCTTC.